The 10 T cell receptor beta chains reported below all come from one sample, sequenced in a study of T cells in Graves' hyperthyroidism and ophthalmopathy. The investigators amplified TCR beta CDR3 regions from RNA transcripts. HTBI primers drove first-round RT-PCR of the TCR CDR3. MiXCR, run by TCRdb on the multiplex PCR reads, gives a single entry per CDR3 protein. The data show around 34,000 distinct CDR3 sequences, approximately 50% seen once. The material sequenced was blood. Source of these receptors: a woman in her thirties or forties with Graves' ophthalmopathy.

The sample holds many counts of this clonotype. The chain couples TRBV6-1 to TRBJ1-6; TRBD1 matches 8 bases. Trimming took 6 bases from V and 7 from J; bases not matched to a gene: 5. This CDR3 comprises 14 residues. Germline CDR1 MNHNS, CDR2 SASEGT. The CDR3 loop reads CASRMTGVNSPLHF. CDR3 nucleotide sequence: TGTGCCAGCAGGATGACAGGGGTGAATTCACCCCTCCACTTT.

This clonotype was counted many times. The genes are TRBV12-5 and TRBJ2-7; no firm D call. Trimming pared 2 bases from V and 2 bases from J, leaving 4 bases between. The CDR3 contains 12 residues. Per the germline V gene, CDR1 is LGHNT and CDR2 is FRNRAP. CDR3 residues: CASGLLTYEQYF. In DNA, the CDR3 is TGTGCTAGTGGTTTGCTTACCTACGAGCAGTACTTC.

This clonotype is labeled as medium-sized. The J gene is TRBJ2-3, the V gene TRBV7-6, with D possibly TRBD2 on 6 matching bases. This CDR3 is 15 amino acids long. Trimming took 2 bases from V and 2 from J, leaving 11 bases between them. Germline V CDR1 and CDR2: SGHVS, FNYEAQ. The CDR3: CASSLNRGNTDTQYF. CDR3 nucleotide sequence: TGTGCCAGCAGCTTAAATCGGGGGAACACAGATACGCAGTATTTT.

This clonotype occurred many times. This chain links TRBV12-5 with TRBJ2-3; D perhaps matches TRBD2 (7 bases). The CDR3 covers 15 residues. CDR1 and CDR2 from the germline V gene are LGHNT and FRNRAP. Trimming pared 4 bases from V and 5 bases from J, leaving 16 bases between. The CDR3 nucleotides are TGTGCTAGTGGTTCTCTCGGGGGGCAGGAAGATACGCAGTATTTT. Its translation: CASGSLGGQEDTQYF.

V and J are TRBV5-4 and TRBJ1-3; maybe TRBD1 (5 bases). The CDR3 has 16 residues. Germline lookup yields CDR1 SGHNT and CDR2 YYREEE (reference sequence). V lost 2 bases and J lost 0, with 12 bases in between. The CDR3 nucleotides read TGTGCCAGCAGCTTCTACATGACAGTCTCTGGAAACACCATATATTTT. It specifies CASSFYMTVSGNTIYF.

The chain combines TRBV7-2 with TRBJ2-2; D remains ambiguous. CDR3 size: 13 residues. Germline loops: CDR1 SGHTA, CDR2 FQGNSA. The ends were cut back, 0 bases at V and 6 bases at J, with 5 bases in the middle. CDR3 nucleotides: TGTGCCAGCAGCTTAGCCGGGTCCGGGGAGCTGTTTTTT. Translated: CASSLAGSGELFF.

This clonotype showed up many times. The genes are TRBV7-9 and TRBJ2-7, with D perhaps TRBD2 (5 bases). V was shortened by 4 bases and J by 6 bases, with 13 bases between the two germline ends. The CDR3 has 13 residues. Germline V CDR1 and CDR2: SEHNR, FQNEAQ (reference sequence). CDR3 protein: CASSSPLVSEQYF. In DNA form, the CDR3 reads TGTGCCAGCAGCTCTCCACTAGTTTCCGAGCAGTACTTC.

This clonotype is labeled as medium-sized (0.01 to 0.1%). This rearrangement joins TRBV10-3 to TRBJ2-7; 9 bases match TRBD2. Germline V CDR1 and CDR2: ENHRY, SYGVKD. V shed 0 bases and J 4 bases; nucleotides not matched to a gene: 10. CDR3 length: 17 amino acids. The CDR3, as DNA: TGTGCCATCAGTGAGTCGGTGGACGCGGGGGGGGTTTACGAGCAGTACTTC. Residues: CAISESVDAGGVYEQYF.

In this sample, this clonotype turned up a few times. This sequence joins TRBV6-5 and TRBJ1-1, with 7 bases that match TRBD1. The germline CDR1 and CDR2 sequences are MNHEY and SVGAGI. This CDR3 is built from 13 residues. Trimming cost V 6 bases and J 10 bases; bases outside gene matches: 11. CDR3 sequence (DNA): TGTGCCAGCAGACGGGGACAGAACACGGTAGCTTTCTTT. Encoded protein: CASRRGQNTVAFF.

This clonotype was seen ten or more times. The chain carries TRBV3-1 and TRBJ2-1, with D unclear. Germline V CDR1 and CDR2: LGHDT, YNNKEL (reference sequence). The ends were cut back, 6 bases at V and 6 bases at J, with 12 bases in the middle. The CDR3 runs 13 residues. This chain's CDR3 is CASSPGVGNEQFF. The DNA of the CDR3 is TGTGCCAGCAGTCCCGGAGTTGGCAATGAGCAGTTCTTC.